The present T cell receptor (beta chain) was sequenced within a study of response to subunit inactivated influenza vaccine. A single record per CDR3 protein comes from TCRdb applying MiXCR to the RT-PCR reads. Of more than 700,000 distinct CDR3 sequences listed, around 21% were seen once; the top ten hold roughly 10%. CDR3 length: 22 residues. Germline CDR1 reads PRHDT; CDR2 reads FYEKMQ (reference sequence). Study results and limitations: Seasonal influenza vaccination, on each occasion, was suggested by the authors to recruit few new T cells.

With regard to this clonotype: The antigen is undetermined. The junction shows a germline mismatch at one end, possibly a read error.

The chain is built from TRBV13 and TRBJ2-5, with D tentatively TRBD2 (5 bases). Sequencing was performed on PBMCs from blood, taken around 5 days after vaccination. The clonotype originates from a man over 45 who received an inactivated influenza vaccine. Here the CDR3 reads CASSPGGSGRILSAQDQEAQYF. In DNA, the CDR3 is TGTGCCAGCAGCCCCGGTGGGAGCGGACGAATTCTCTCCGCCCAAGATCAAGAGGCCCAGTACTTC.